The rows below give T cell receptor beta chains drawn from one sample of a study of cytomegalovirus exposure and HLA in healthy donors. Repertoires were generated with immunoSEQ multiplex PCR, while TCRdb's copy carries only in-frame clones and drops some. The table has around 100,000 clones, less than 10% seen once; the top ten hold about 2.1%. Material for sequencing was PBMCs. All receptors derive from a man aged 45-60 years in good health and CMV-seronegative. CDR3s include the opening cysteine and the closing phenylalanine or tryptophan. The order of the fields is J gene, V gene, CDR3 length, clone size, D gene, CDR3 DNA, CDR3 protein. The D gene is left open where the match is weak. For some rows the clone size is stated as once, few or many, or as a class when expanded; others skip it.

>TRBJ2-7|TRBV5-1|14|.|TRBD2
TGCGCCAGCAGCATTACTAGCGGGGCCTACGAGCAGTACTTC
CASSITSGAYEQYF
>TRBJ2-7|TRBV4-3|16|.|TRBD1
TGCGCCAGCAGCCAAGAGGTAGACAGGGGCTCCTACGAGCAGTACTTC
CASSQEVDRGSYEQYF
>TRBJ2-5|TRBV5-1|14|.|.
TGCGCCAGCAGGGGGGCAAACTCCCAAGAGACCCAGTACTTC
CASRGANSQETQYF
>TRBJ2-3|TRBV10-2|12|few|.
TGCGCCAGCAGTGAAGGGGTAGATACGCAGTATTTT
CASSEGVDTQYF
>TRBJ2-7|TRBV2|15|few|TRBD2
TGTGCCAGCAGTGAGTTAGCGGGGGGGCCCTACGAGCAGTACTTC
CASSELAGGPYEQYF
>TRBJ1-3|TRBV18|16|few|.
TGTGCTAGCTCACCACTGGAGGGAACGGCCGGAAACACCATATATTTT
CASSPLEGTAGNTIYF
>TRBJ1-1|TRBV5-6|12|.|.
TGTGCCAGCAGCCTAAACAGGATTGAAGCTTTCTTT
CASSLNRIEAFF
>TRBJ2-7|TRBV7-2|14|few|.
TGTGCCAGCAGCCCTTCCACCGGGGCCTACGAGCAGTACTTC
CASSPSTGAYEQYF
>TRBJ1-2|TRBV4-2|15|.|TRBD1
TGTGCCAGCAGCCAACATCTTGAAGGGGGCGTTGGCTACACCTTC
CASSQHLEGGVGYTF
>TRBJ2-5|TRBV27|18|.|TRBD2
TGTGCCAGCAGTTTATCCCTAGGTCGAGCGGGAGGAGGCGAGACCCAGTACTTC
CASSLSLGRAGGGETQYF
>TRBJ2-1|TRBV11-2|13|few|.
TGTGCCAGCAGCAGGCGGACAGTAGACGAGCAGTTCTTC
CASSRRTVDEQFF
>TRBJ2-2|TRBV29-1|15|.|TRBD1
TGCAGCGTCGGGACAGCCGGAGTTACTACCGGGGAGCTGTTTTTT
CSVGTAGVTTGELFF
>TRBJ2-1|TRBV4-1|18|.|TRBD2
TGCGCCAGCAGCCAAACTCCCGCGGGGGGGTTGTCGAACAATGAGCAGTTCTTC
CASSQTPAGGLSNNEQFF
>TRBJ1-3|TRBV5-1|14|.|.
TGCGCCAGCAGCTTGGAGGGGACTGGAAACACCATATATTTT
CASSLEGTGNTIYF
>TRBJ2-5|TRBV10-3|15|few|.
TGTGCCATCAGTGAGTCTACTTCCTCGGGGGAGACCCAGTACTTC
CAISESTSSGETQYF
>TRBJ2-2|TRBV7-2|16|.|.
TGTGCCAGCATCCTCCTGGGCGGGGCGAACACCGGGGAGCTGTTTTTT
CASILLGGANTGELFF
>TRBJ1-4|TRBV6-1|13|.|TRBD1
TGTGCCAGCAGTGAAGCGCTTAGGGGACAGGGAGTTTTT
CASSEALRGQGVF
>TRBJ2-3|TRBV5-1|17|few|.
TGCGCCAGCAGCTTGGCCACGAGGGGCGGGATTACAGATACGCAGTATTTT
CASSLATRGGITDTQYF
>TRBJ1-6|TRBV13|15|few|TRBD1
TGTGCCAGCAGTTTTGACAGGGGGTGGAAATCACCCCTCCACTTT
CASSFDRGWKSPLHF
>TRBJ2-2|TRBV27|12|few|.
TGTGCCAGCAGTTTCTCCACCGGGGAGCTGTTTTTT
CASSFSTGELFF
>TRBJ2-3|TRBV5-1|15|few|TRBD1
TGCGCCAGCAGCCCGTCCGGGACAGGGACGGATACGCAGTATTTT
CASSPSGTGTDTQYF
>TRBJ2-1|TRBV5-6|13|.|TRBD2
TGTGCCAGCAGCTCCCTAGCGGGAGGTGAGCAGTTCTTC
CASSSLAGGEQFF
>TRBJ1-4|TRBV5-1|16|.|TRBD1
TGCGCCAGCAGCCGGACAGTTACAAGAGCAGGGGGAAAACTGTTTTTT
CASSRTVTRAGGKLFF
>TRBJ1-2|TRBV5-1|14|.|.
TGCGCCAGCAGCTTGGCCGGGAGGGGCGATGGCTACACCTTC
CASSLAGRGDGYTF